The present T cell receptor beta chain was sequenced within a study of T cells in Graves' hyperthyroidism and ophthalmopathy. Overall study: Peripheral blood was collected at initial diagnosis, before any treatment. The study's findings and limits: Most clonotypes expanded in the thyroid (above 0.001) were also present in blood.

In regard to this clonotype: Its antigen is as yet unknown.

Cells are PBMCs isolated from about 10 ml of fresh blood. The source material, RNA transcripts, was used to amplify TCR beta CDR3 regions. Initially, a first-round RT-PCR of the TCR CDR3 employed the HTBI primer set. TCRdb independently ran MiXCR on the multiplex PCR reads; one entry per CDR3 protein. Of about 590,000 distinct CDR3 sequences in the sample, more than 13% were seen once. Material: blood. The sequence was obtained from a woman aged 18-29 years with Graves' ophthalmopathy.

The CDR3 protein is CASSWGLAGLGEQFF. Written as DNA, the CDR3 is TGTGCCAGCAGCTGGGGACTAGCGGGATTGGGTGAGCAGTTCTTC. This chain connects TRBV11-3 to TRBJ2-1; the match to TRBD2 covers 13 bases. The CDR3 totals 15 residues. Germline trimming cut 4 bases from V and 9 bases from J; bases unmatched to any gene: 6. Germline CDR1 and CDR2: SGHNT and YENEEA.